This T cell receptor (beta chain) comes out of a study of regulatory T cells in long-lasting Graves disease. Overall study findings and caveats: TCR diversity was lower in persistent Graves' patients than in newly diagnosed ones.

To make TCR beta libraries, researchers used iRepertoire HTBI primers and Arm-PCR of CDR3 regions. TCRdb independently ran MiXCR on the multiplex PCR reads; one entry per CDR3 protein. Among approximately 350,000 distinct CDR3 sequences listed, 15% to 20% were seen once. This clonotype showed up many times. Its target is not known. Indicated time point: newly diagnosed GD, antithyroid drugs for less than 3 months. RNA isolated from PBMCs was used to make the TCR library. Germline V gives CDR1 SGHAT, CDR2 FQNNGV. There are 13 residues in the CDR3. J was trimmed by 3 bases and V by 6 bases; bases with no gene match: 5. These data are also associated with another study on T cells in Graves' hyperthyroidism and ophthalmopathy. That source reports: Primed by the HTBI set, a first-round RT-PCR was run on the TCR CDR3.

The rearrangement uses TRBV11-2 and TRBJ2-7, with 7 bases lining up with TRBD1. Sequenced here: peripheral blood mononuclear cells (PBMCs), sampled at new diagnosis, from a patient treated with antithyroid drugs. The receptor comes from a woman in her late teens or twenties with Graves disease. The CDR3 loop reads CASSWTGDYEQYF. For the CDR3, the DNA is TGTGCCAGCAGTTGGACAGGAGACTACGAGCAGTACTTC.